This T cell receptor (beta chain) is drawn from a study of beta chain features in type 1 diabetes. Findings and limits, study-wide: Patients with type 1 diabetes carried fewer insertions and had more deletions at their VDJ junctions. High-TCR-expressing cells could be over-represented by cDNA sequencing. A moderate, significant TCRB CDR3 shortening appeared in type 1 diabetes across four CD4+ subsets.

As regards this clone: Its antigen is unknown.

Of the isolated RNA, all was reverse transcribed, and so the sequenced material was expressed TCRB transcripts. TCRdb's copy holds only in-frame clones and misses some; the assay was immunoSEQ multiplex PCR. Counted here are 600,000 to 700,000 clones, roughly 12% occurring once; the ten biggest clones make up around 0.12%. Markers CD45RO/CCR7/CD25/CD127/CD95/CD27 served to sort CD4+ naive, central memory, regulatory and stem cell-like memory cells. CDR1 SGHNT and CDR2 YYREEE come from the germline V gene (reference sequence). J was trimmed by 1 base and V by 4 bases; bases with no gene match: 2. The CDR3 is 15 residues long.

The sequenced sample consisted of naive CD4+ T cells from blood. The sequence came from a man aged 25-40 years with type 1 diabetes. The rearrangement uses TRBV5-4 and TRBJ2-1; 10 bases align to TRBD2. CDR3 region: CASSLLAGSYNEQFF. CDR3 nucleotide sequence: TGTGCCAGCAGCCTACTAGCGGGGTCCTACAATGAGCAGTTCTTC.